This T cell receptor beta chain was identified in a study of blood T cell repertoires in COVID-19. The repertoire was sequenced with immunoSEQ multiplex PCR; TCRdb's copy has only in-frame clones and lacks some. The sample lists approximately 200,000 clones, roughly 82% occurring once. The junction had 4 bases not matched to a gene; V was cut back by 10 bases and J by 1 base. Germline values: CDR1 MNHEY, CDR2 SMNVEV (reference sequence). The CDR3 totals 16 residues. The receptor was derived from a man in his forties who had recovered from COVID-19. Sequenced material: PBMCs or T cells enriched from blood (not recorded which). The rearrangement links TRBV27 to TRBJ2-2; 15 bases agree with TRBD2. CDR3 protein: CATSGLAGGNTGELFF. CDR3 in DNA: TGTGCCACCTCGGGACTAGCGGGAGGGAACACCGGGGAGCTGTTTTTT.